This TCR beta chain appears in the sequencing data of a study of cytomegalovirus exposure and HLA in healthy donors. Study summary: Early on, a data release was issued that held some 85 million unique TCRs from HLA-typed donors.

60 Vbeta and 13 Jbeta primers were used in PCR. The data were produced by immunoSEQ multiplex PCR, yet TCRdb's version contains in-frame clones alone and is incomplete. This sample has roughly 180,000 clones; approximately 82% occur once, and the top ten carry around 1.5%. The material sequenced was PBMCs. The receptor's source is a male donor in good health and CMV-seronegative.

CDR3 coding DNA: TGCAGCGTTTCGGCAGCGGGGTATGAGCAGTTCTTC. As protein: CSVSAAGYEQFF. The rearrangement links TRBV29-1 to TRBJ2-1; 7 bases agree with TRBD2. The CDR3 is 12 residues long. Per germline, CDR1 SQVTM and CDR2 ANQGSEA. V was pared by 5 bases and J by 8 bases, with 6 bases of the junction left unmatched.